This T cell receptor beta chain was captured in a study of blood T cell repertoires in COVID-19. Study context: The United States, Italy and Spain supplied acute and convalescent COVID-19 samples.

This clone was seen at least ten times. Data came from immunoSEQ multiplex PCR; TCRdb stores just in-frame clones and leaves some out. The repertoire includes around 200,000 clones, 70% to 90% of them detected once, and 11% sits in the top ten. Sequencing was carried out using peripheral blood. This receptor was obtained from a woman aged 60-75 years with COVID-19, enrolled during active disease.

The CDR3 loop reads CASSLRGGMSSYNEQFF. The DNA of the CDR3 is TGTGCCAGCAGCCTCCGAGGGGGAATGAGCTCCTACAATGAGCAGTTCTTC. V gene TRBV7-9 combines with J gene TRBJ2-1, with D possibly being TRBD1 (6 bases). The CDR3 extends over 17 amino acids. The germline gives CDR1 SEHNR, CDR2 FQNEAQ (reference sequence). Trimming pared 5 bases from V and 0 bases from J, leaving 17 bases between. Using reference TRBV7-9 and TRBJ2-1 for the parts outside the CDR3, the full variable domain is DTGVSQNPRHKITKRGQNVTFRCDPISEHNRLYWYRQTLGQGPEFLTYFQNEAQLEKSRLLSDRFSAERPKGSFSTLEIQRTEQGDSAMYLCASSLRGGMSSYNEQFFGPGTRLTVL.